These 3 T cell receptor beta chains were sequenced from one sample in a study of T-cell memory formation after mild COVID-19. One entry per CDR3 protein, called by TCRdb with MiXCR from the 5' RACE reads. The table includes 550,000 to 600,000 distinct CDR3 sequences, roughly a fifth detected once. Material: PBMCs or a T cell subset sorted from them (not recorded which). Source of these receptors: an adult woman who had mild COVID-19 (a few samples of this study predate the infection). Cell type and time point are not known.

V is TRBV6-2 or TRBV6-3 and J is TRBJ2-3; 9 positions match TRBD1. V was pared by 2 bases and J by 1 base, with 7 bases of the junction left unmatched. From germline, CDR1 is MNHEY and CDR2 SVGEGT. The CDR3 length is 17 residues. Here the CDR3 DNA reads TGTGCCAGCAGTTACGCATTCAGGGACAGGGGCACAGATACGCAGTATTTT. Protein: CASSYAFRDRGTDTQYF.

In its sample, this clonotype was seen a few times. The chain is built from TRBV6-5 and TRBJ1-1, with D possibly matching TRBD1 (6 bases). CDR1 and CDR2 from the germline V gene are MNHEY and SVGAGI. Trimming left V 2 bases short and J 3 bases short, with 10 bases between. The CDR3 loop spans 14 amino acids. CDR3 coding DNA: TGTGCCAGCAGTTACCAGGGGCCCGACACTGAAGCTTTCTTT. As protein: CASSYQGPDTEAFF.

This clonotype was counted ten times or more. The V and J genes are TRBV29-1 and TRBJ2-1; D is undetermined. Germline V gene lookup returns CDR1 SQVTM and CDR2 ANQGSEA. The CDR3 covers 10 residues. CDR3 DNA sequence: TGCAGTTCTGGAGCGAATGAGCAGTTCTTC. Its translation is CSSGANEQFF.